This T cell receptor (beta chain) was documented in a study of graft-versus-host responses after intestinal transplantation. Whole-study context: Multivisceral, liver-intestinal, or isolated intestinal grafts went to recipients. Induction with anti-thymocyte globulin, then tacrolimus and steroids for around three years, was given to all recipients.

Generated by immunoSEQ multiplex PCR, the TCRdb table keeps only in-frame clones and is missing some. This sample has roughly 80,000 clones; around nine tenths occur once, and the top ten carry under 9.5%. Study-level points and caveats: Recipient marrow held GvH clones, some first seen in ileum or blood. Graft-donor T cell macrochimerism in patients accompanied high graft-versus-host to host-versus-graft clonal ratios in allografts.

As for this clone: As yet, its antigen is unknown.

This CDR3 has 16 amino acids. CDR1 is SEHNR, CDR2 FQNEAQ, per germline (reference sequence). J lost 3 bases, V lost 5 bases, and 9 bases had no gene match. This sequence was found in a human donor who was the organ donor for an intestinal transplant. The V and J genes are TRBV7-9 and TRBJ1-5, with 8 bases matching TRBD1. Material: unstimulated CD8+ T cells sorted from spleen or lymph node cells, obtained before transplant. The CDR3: CASSRTGGGINQPQHF. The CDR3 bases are TGTGCCAGCAGCCGTACAGGGGGGGGGATCAATCAGCCCCAGCATTTT.